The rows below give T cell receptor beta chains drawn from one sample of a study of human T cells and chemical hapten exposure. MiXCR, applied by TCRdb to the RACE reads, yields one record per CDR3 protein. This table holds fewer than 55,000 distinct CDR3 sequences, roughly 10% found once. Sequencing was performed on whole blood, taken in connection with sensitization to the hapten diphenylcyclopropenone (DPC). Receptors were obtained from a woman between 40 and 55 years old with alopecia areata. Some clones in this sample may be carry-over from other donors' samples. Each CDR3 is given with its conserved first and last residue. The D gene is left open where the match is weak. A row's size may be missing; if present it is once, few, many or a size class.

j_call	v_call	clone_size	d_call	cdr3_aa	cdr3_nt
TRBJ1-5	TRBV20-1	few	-	CSARDQGTGNQPQHF	TGCAGTGCTAGAGATCAGGGTACGGGCAATCAGCCCCAGCATTTT
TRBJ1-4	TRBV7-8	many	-	CASSLDKRSTNEKLFF	TGTGCCAGCAGCTTAGACAAGAGATCAACTAATGAAAAACTGTTTTTT
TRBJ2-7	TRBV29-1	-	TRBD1	CSVTGQGTYEQYF	TGCAGCGTCACAGGACAGGGCACCTACGAGCAGTACTTC
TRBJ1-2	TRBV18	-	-	CASSPTGYGYTF	TGTGCCAGCTCACCGACAGGCTATGGCTACACCTTC
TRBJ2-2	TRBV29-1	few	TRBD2	CSVEPASGGASGELFF	TGCAGCGTTGAACCCGCTAGCGGGGGGGCCAGCGGGGAGCTGTTTTTT
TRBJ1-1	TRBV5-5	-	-	CASSVDGDTEAFF	TGTGCCAGCAGCGTGGACGGGGACACTGAAGCTTTCTTT
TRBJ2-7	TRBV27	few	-	CASAYRFSSYEQYF	TGTGCCAGCGCATACAGGTTTAGCTCCTACGAGCAGTACTTC
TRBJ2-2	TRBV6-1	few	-	CASNLRGTGELFF	TGTGCCAGCAATCTCAGGGGAACCGGGGAGCTGTTTTTT
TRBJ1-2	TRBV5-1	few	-	CASSFQVDYGYTF	TGCGCCAGCAGCTTCCAGGTTGACTATGGCTACACCTTC
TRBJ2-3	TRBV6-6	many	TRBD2	CASSPVSGGITDTQYF	TGTGCCAGCAGCCCCGTGAGCGGGGGGATCACAGATACGCAGTATTTT
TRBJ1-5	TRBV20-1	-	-	CSARGSGLGGGQPQHF	TGCAGTGCTAGAGGTTCAGGGCTTGGCGGTGGGCAGCCCCAGCATTTT
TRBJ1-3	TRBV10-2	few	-	CASSHLSSGNTIYF	TGCGCCAGCAGCCACCTAAGCTCTGGAAACACCATATATTTT
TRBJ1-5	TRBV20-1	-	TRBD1	CSALTGFENQPQHF	TGCAGTGCGTTGACAGGGTTCGAAAATCAGCCCCAGCATTTT
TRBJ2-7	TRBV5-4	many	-	CASSPFRPPYEQYF	TGTGCCAGCAGTCCCTTTCGGCCGCCCTACGAGCAGTACTTC
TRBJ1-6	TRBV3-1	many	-	CASFWGSPLHF	TGTGCCAGCTTCTGGGGTTCACCCCTCCACTTT
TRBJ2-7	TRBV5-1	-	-	CASSTDRPSIPQYF	TGCGCCAGCAGCACGGACAGACCCAGTATCCCGCAGTACTTC
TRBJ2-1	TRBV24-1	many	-	CATSDFPDYNEQFF	TGTGCCACCAGTGATTTCCCAGACTACAATGAGCAGTTCTTC
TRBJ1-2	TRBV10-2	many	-	CASSEGNYGYTF	TGCGCCAGCAGCGAGGGGAACTATGGCTACACCTTC
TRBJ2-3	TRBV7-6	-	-	CASSLGTKGTDTQYF	TGTGCCAGCAGCTTAGGGACCAAGGGTACAGATACGCAGTATTTT
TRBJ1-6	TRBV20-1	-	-	CSARWGESSPLHF	TGCAGTGCTAGGTGGGGGGAGAGTTCACCCCTCCACTTT
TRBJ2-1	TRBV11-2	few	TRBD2	CASRPGLASFNEQFF	TGTGCCAGCAGACCGGGACTAGCGAGTTTCAATGAGCAGTTCTTC
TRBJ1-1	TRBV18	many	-	CASSPAGYTEAFF	TGTGCCAGCTCACCAGCGGGTTACACTGAAGCTTTCTTT
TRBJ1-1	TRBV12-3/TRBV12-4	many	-	CASSHDKNTEAFF	TGTGCCAGCAGTCACGACAAGAACACTGAAGCTTTCTTT
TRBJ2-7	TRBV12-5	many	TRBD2	CASGLVPVYLGLANPNSYEQYF	TGTGCTAGTGGTTTGGTACCTGTTTACCTCGGACTAGCGAATCCGAATTCCTACGAGCAGTACTTC
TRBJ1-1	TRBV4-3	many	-	CASSQEPGRSTEAFF	TGCGCCAGCAGCCAAGAACCAGGGAGGAGCACTGAAGCTTTCTTT
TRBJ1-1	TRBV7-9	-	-	CASQPGHTSYGAFF	TGTGCCAGCCAACCGGGACATACGTCCTATGGGGCTTTCTTT
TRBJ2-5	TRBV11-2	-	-	CASSLLETQYF	TGTGCCAGCAGCTTACTTGAGACCCAGTACTTC
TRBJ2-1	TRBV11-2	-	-	CASSLGYNEQFF	TGTGCCAGCAGCTTGGGGTACAATGAGCAGTTCTTC
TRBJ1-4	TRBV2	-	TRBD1	CASRAGGTGPEKLFF	TGTGCCAGCAGGGCCGGCGGGACAGGGCCTGAAAAACTGTTTTTT
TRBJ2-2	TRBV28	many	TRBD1	CASSDRGRDTGELFF	TGTGCCAGCAGCGACAGGGGGCGCGACACCGGGGAGCTGTTTTTT
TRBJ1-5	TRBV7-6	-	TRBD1	CASSSGQGAESQPQHF	TGTGCCAGCAGCTCTGGACAGGGGGCAGAAAGTCAGCCCCAGCATTTT
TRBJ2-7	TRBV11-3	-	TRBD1	CASSSPGTGSYEQYF	TGTGCCAGCAGCTCCCCCGGGACAGGGTCCTACGAGCAGTACTTC
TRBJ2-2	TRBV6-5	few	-	CASRTELGTTGELFF	TGTGCCAGCAGGACCGAACTCGGTACTACCGGGGAGCTGTTTTTT
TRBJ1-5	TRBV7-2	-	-	CASSADGSSQPQHF	TGTGCCAGCAGCGCGGACGGGTCCTCACAGCCCCAGCATTTT
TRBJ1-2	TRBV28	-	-	CASFNTYGYTF	TGTGCCAGCTTCAACACTTATGGCTACACCTTC
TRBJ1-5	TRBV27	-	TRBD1	CANIPMTGAMQPQHF	TGTGCCAACATCCCAATGACAGGGGCGATGCAGCCCCAGCATTTT
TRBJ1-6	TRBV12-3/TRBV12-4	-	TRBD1	CASSRQGAYSPIHF	TGTGCCAGCAGCAGACAGGGGGCTTACTCACCCATCCACTTT
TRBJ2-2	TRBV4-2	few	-	CASSQGLDTGELFF	TGTGCCAGCAGCCAAGGGCTGGACACCGGGGAGCTGTTTTTT
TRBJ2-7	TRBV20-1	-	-	CSAREGLRPYEQYF	TGCAGTGCTAGAGAGGGGCTCAGGCCCTACGAGCAGTACTTC
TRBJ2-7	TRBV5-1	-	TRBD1	CASSLRDRAHEQYF	TGCGCCAGCAGCTTGAGGGACAGGGCCCACGAGCAGTACTTC
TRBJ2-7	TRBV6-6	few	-	CASNPGGLINEQYF	TGTGCCAGTAACCCCGGGGGGCTGATCAACGAGCAGTACTTC
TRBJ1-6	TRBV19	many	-	CASSIDSRGPIGSPLHF	TGTGCCAGTAGTATAGATTCCCGGGGACCCATCGGTTCACCCCTCCACTTT